This T cell receptor (beta chain) emerged from a study of cytomegalovirus exposure and HLA in healthy donors. Study-wide points: In an earlier analysis, most TCR beta V segments were productive about 87% or about 30% of the time. In a later analysis, DRB1 alleles had the most associated TCRs; HLA-C alleles the fewest. Later on, a genetic analysis was performed. It linked a missense variant in DCLRE1C with V- and J-gene trimming of TCR beta.

Of note for this clone: Its antigen remains unknown.

The PCR contained 60 Vbeta and 13 Jbeta primers. Measured with immunoSEQ multiplex PCR; TCRdb has only the in-frame clones, and not every one. The table shows about 120,000 clones, with about three quarters occurring only once. Nominally healthy donors provided the samples, though records likely missed some immune exposures. Germline V CDR1 and CDR2: SGHTA, FQGTGA. The CDR3 loop spans 17 amino acids. With 2 bases clipped from V and 4 bases from J, the junction kept 7 bases outside the gene matches. The genes are TRBV7-3 and TRBJ2-6, with TRBD2 identical over 8 bases. What was sequenced was PBMCs. The origin of this receptor is a man aged 55 to 70 in good health and CMV-seropositive. CDR3 residues: CASSLLGGATGANVLTF. The CDR3 nucleotides are TGTGCCAGCAGCTTACTCGGGGGGGCGACCGGGGCCAACGTCCTGACTTTC.